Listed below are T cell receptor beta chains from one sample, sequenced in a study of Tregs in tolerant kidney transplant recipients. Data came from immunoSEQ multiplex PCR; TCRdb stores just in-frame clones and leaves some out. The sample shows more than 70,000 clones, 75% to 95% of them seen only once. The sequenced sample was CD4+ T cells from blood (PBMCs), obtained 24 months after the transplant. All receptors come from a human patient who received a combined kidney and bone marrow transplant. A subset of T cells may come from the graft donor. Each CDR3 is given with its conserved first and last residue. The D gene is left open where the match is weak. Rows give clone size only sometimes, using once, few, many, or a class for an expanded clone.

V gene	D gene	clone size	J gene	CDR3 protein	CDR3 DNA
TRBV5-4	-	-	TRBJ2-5	CASSLFLAAIQETQYF	TGTGCCAGCAGCTTGTTCCTAGCCGCCATCCAAGAGACCCAGTACTTC
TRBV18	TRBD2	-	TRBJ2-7	CASALPGLGTYEQYF	TGTGCCAGCGCCCTTCCGGGACTAGGGACCTACGAGCAGTACTTC
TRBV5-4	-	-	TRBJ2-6	CASSLSGGTSGANVLTF	TGTGCCAGCAGCTTGTCCGGGGGTACCTCTGGGGCCAACGTCCTGACTTTC
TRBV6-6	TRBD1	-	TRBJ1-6	CASSYRDRGSPLHF	TGTGCCAGCAGCTACCGGGACAGGGGTTCACCCCTCCACTTT
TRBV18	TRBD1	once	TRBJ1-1	CASSLTGGTEAFF	TGTGCCAGCTCACTGACAGGGGGTACTGAAGCTTTCTTT
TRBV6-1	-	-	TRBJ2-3	CASSTGSSWDTQYF	TGTGCCAGCAGTACCGGGTCAAGCTGGGATACGCAGTATTTT
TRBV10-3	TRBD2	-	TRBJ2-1	CAISESTSGRDEQFF	TGTGCCATCAGTGAGTCGACTAGCGGGAGAGATGAGCAGTTCTTC
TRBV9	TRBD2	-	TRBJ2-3	CASSVVAGGPSDTQYF	TGTGCCAGCAGCGTAGTAGCGGGGGGTCCATCAGATACGCAGTATTTT
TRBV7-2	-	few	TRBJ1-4	CASSLMGGGEEKLFF	TGTGCCAGCAGCTTAATGGGGGGAGGTGAGGAAAAACTGTTTTTT
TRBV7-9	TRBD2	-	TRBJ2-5	CASSFGLAGASETQYF	TGTGCCAGCAGCTTCGGTCTAGCGGGGGCCTCAGAGACCCAGTACTTC
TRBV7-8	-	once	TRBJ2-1	CASSLAGQRRNEQFF	TGTGCCAGCAGCTTAGCAGGACAGCGGCGGAATGAGCAGTTCTTC
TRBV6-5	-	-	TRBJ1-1	CASSYSTRGDTEAFF	TGTGCCAGCAGTTACTCGACACGGGGGGACACTGAAGCTTTCTTT
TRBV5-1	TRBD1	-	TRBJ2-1	CAISPGGQDPYNEQFF	TGCGCCATCTCCCCCGGGGGACAGGATCCTTACAATGAGCAGTTCTTC
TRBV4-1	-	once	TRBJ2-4	CASSQGIFGGTAPKNIQYF	TGCGCCAGCAGCCAAGGAATTTTTGGAGGGACAGCCCCCAAAAACATTCAGTACTTC
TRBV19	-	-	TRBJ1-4	CASSILRVRTNEKLFF	TGTGCCAGTAGTATTCTCAGGGTGAGAACTAATGAAAAACTGTTTTTT
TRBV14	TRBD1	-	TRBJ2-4	CASSHGTGTKNIQYF	TGTGCCAGCAGCCACGGGACAGGCACCAAAAACATTCAGTACTTC
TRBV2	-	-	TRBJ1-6	CASRSEPTVSSYNSPLHF	TGTGCCAGCAGGTCCGAACCTACAGTCAGCTCCTATAATTCACCCCTCCACTTT
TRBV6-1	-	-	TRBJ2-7	CASSVRQDLSYEQYF	TGTGCCAGCAGTGTCAGACAGGACCTCTCCTACGAGCAGTACTTC
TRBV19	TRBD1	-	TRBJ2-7	CANPRGTGAYEQYF	TGTGCCAACCCGAGGGGGACAGGCGCCTACGAGCAGTACTTC
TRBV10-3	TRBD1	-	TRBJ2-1	CAITRDSHNEQFF	TGTGCCATCACCAGGGACAGCCACAATGAGCAGTTCTTC
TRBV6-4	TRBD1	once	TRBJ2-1	CASSDPGQGHEQFF	TGTGCCAGCAGTGACCCCGGACAGGGCCATGAGCAGTTCTTC
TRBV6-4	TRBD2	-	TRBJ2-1	CSSRLLAGGNEQFF	TGTTCTTCTAGGCTGCTAGCGGGAGGGAATGAGCAGTTCTTC
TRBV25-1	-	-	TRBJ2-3	CASSRAGARTDTQYF	TGTGCCAGCAGCCGAGCAGGGGCGCGCACAGATACGCAGTATTTT
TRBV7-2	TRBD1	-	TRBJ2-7	CASSLTTNHRTGAYEQYF	TGTGCCAGCAGCTTAACAACAAACCATAGGACAGGGGCCTACGAGCAGTACTTC
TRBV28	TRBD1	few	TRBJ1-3	CASQQGILSGNTIYF	TGTGCCAGCCAACAGGGGATTCTGTCTGGAAACACCATATATTTT
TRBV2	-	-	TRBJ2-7	CASSDGRKDEQYF	TGTGCCAGCAGTGACGGGAGAAAGGACGAGCAGTACTTC
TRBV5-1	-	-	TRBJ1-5	CASSPKPQDGNQPQHF	TGCGCCAGCAGCCCCAAGCCACAGGATGGTAATCAGCCCCAGCATTTT
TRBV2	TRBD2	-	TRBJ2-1	CASTRGRGGRNEQFF	TGTGCCAGCACCAGAGGGCGGGGGGGCCGTAATGAGCAGTTCTTC
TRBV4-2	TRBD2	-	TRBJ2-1	CASSQGGTSGRGVHEQFF	TGTGCCAGCAGCCAAGGGGGGACTAGCGGGAGGGGGGTCCATGAGCAGTTCTTC
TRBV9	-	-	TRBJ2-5	CASSEPKLVEETQYF	TGTGCCAGCAGCGAACCAAAACTAGTCGAAGAGACCCAGTACTTC
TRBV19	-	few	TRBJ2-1	CASSFAGSYNEQFF	TGTGCCAGTAGTTTTGCGGGCTCCTACAATGAGCAGTTCTTC
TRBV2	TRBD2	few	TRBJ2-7	CASHLDPGGRYEQYF	TGTGCCAGCCATCTGGACCCGGGAGGGCGGTACGAGCAGTACTTC
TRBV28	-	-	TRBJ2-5	CASQAPETQYF	TGTGCCAGCCAGGCCCCAGAGACCCAGTACTTC
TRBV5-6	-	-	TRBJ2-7	CASSLGTQLYEQYF	TGTGCCAGCAGCTTGGGGACACAACTATACGAGCAGTACTTC
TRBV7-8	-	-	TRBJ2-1	CASSLYYNEQFF	TGTGCCAGCAGCTTATACTACAATGAGCAGTTCTTC
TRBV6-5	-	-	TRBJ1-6	CASSWAKNYNSPLHF	TGTGCCAGCAGTTGGGCGAAAAACTATAATTCACCCCTCCACTTT
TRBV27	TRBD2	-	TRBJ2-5	CASSLSQASGWEETQYF	TGTGCCAGCAGTTTATCGCAGGCTAGCGGGTGGGAAGAGACCCAGTACTTC
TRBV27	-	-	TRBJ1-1	CASSKRTRSNMNTEAFF	TGTGCCAGCAGTAAACGGACAAGATCAAACATGAACACTGAAGCTTTCTTT
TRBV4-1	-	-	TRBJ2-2	CASSQRTYTGELFF	TGCGCCAGCAGCCAGCGGACTTACACCGGGGAGCTGTTTTTT
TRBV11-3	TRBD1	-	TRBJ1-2	CASSLDLSGTGPNYGYTF	TGTGCCAGCAGCTTAGATCTGTCCGGGACAGGGCCAAACTATGGCTACACCTTC
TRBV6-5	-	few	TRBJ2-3	CASSPQGMITDTQYF	TGTGCCAGCAGTCCTCAGGGGATGATCACAGATACGCAGTATTTT
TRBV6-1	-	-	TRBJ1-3	CASSVTDRGGGNTIYF	TGTGCCAGCAGTGTAACCGACAGAGGGGGTGGAAACACCATATATTTT
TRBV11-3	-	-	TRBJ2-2	CASSLGGQWNTGELFF	TGTGCCAGCAGCTTGGGGGGACAGTGGAACACCGGGGAGCTGTTTTTT
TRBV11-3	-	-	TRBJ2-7	CASSPRAVFWYEQYF	TGTGCCAGCAGCCCTCGAGCGGTCTTTTGGTACGAGCAGTACTTC
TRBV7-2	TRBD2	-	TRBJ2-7	CASSSSGSYEQYF	TGTGCCAGCAGCTCTAGCGGCTCTTACGAGCAGTACTTC
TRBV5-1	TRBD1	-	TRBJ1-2	CASGTGNNYGYTF	TGCGCCAGCGGGACAGGGAATAACTATGGCTACACCTTC
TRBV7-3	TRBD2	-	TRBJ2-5	CASSLVLAGAQETQYF	TGTGCCAGCAGCTTAGTGTTAGCGGGAGCTCAAGAGACCCAGTACTTC
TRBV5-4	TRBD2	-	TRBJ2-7	CASSFRGGAYEQYF	TGTGCCAGCAGCTTCCGCGGGGGGGCCTACGAGCAGTACTTC
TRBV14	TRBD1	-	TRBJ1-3	CASSQGPFFGLWTGSSGNTIYF	TGTGCCAGCAGCCAAGGACCCTTCTTTGGCCTTTGGACAGGCTCCTCTGGAAACACCATATATTTT
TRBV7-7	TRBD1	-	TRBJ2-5	CASSIRTGGQETQYF	TGTGCCAGCAGCATCAGGACAGGGGGGCAAGAGACCCAGTACTTC
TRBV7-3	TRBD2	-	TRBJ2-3	CASSLMVRGGKYF	TGTGCCAGCAGCTTAATGGTGCGGGGGGGCAAGTATTTT
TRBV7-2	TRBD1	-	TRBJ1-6	CASSALRGTGVNSPLHF	TGTGCCAGCAGCGCGTTAAGAGGGACAGGGGTTAATTCCCCCCTCCACTTT
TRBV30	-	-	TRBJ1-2	CAGGRGGLPYGYTF	TGTGCCGGAGGGCGGGGGGGGTTACCTTACGGCTACACCTTC
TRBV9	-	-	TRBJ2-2	CASSAVTVTGELFF	TGTGCCAGCAGCGCAGTGACTGTCACCGGGGAGCTGTTTTTT
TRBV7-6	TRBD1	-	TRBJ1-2	CASGSPGTGEFGYGYTF	TGTGCCAGCGGAAGCCCCGGGACAGGGGAGTTTGGCTATGGCTACACCTTC